Detailed here is one TCR beta chain. Its antigen is not known. MiXCR, run by TCRdb on the RT-PCR reads, gives a single entry per CDR3 protein. Of around 16,000 distinct CDR3 sequences in the sample, roughly 80% are singletons; the top ten hold about 2%. The data belong to a study of yellow fever vaccine responses in identical twins. Per the germline V gene, CDR1 is SQVTM and CDR2 is ANQGSEA. CDR3 length: 14 residues. Trimming at V came to 6 bases and at J to 3 bases, leaving 8 bases not matched to a gene. Study-wide results and limits: Reported findings indicate that twins' vaccine T cell responses seemed partially convergent, partially personalized.

The origin of this receptor is a young woman who received the yellow fever vaccine. The chain couples TRBV29-1 to TRBJ2-7, with 10 nucleotides matching TRBD1. Sequences were derived from T cells from blood (PBMCs), unsorted or a sorted subset (not recorded which), sampled before or after yellow fever vaccination (not recorded which). CDR3 DNA: TGCAGCGTCGGACCCGGGACAGGGGACTACGAGCAGTACTTC. It encodes CSVGPGTGDYEQYF.